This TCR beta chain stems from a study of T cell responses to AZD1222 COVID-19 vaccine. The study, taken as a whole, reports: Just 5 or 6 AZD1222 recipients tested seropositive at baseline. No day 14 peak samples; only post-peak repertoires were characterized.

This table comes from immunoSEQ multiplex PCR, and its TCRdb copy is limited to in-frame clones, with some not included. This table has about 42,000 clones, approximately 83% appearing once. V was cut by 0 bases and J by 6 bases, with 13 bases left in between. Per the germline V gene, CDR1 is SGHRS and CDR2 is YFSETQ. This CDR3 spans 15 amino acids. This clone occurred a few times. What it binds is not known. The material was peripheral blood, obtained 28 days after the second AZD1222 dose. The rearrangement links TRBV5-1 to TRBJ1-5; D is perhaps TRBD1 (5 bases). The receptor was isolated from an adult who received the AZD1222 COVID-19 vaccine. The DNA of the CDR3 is TGCGCCAGCAGCTTGGAGGGGTTAGGTGGTCAGCCCCAGCATTTT. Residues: CASSLEGLGGQPQHF.